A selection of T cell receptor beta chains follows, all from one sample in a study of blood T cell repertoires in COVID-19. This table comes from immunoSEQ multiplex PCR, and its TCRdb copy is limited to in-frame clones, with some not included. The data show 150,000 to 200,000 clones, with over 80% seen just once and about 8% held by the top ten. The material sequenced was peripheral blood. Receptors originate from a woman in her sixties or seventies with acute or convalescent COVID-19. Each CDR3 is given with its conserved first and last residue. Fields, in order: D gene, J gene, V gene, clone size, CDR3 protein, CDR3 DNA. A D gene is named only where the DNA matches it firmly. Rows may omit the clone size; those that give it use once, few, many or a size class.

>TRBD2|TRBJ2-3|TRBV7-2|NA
CASSLAGTSSTDTQYF
TGTGCCAGCAGCTTAGCCGGGACTAGTAGCACAGATACGCAGTATTTT
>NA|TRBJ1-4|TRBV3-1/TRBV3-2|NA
CASSQGGDRINEKLFF
TGTGCCAGCAGCCAAGGGGGAGACAGGATTAATGAAAAACTGTTTTTT
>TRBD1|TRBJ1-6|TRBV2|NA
CASSADRVGSPLHF
TGTGCCAGCAGTGCGGACAGGGTCGGGTCACCCCTCCACTTT
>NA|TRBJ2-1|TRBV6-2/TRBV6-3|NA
CASSSGTGDFPNEQFF
TGTGCCAGCAGTTCGGGTACAGGGGACTTCCCCAATGAGCAGTTCTTC
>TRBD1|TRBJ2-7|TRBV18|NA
CASSPLLNRGSSYEQYF
TGTGCCAGCTCACCGCTTTTAAACAGGGGGAGCTCCTACGAGCAGTACTTC
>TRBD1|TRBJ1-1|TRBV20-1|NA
CSASPTGEAFF
TGCAGTGCTAGCCCGACAGGGGAGGCTTTCTTT
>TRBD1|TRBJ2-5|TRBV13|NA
CASSLFRGQVQETQYF
TGTGCCAGCAGCTTATTTCGGGGACAGGTTCAAGAGACCCAGTACTTC
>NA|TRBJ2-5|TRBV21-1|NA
CASSFTLGTRLLSRMYF
TGTGCCAGCAGCTTCACTCTGGGGACTAGACTACTCTCCCGGATGTACTTC
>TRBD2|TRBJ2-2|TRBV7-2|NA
CASSLSSGGAAGELFF
TGTGCCAGCAGCTTGTCTAGCGGGGGGGCCGCCGGGGAGCTGTTTTTT
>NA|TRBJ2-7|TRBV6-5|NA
CASSRSSGHEQYF
TGTGCCAGCAGCCGGAGTTCCGGCCACGAGCAGTACTTC
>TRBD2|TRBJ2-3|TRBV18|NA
CASSPGLGMDTQYF
TGTGCCAGCTCACCGGGACTAGGAATGGATACGCAGTATTTT
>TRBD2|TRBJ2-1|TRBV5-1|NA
CASSDGLAGNNEQFF
TGCGCCAGCAGCGATGGACTAGCGGGAAACAATGAGCAGTTCTTC
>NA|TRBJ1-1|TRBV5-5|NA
CASSLSGGNTEAFF
TGTGCCAGCAGCTTGTCCGGGGGGAACACTGAAGCTTTCTTT
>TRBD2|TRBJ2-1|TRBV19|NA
CASSKLAGVKNEQFF
TGTGCCAGTAGTAAACTAGCGGGAGTAAAGAATGAGCAGTTCTTC
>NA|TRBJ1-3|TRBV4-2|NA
CASSQDSFSGNTIYF
TGTGCCAGCAGCCAAGACAGTTTTTCTGGAAACACCATATATTTT
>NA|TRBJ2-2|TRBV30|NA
CAWSTGITGELFF
TGTGCCTGGAGTACAGGAATCACCGGGGAGCTGTTTTTT
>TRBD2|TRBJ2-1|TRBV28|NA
CASSFERELREQFF
TGTGCCAGCAGTTTTGAGCGGGAGCTTCGAGAGCAGTTCTTC
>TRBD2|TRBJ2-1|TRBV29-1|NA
CSVEGVAGGLLNEQFF
TGCAGCGTTGAAGGGGTAGCGGGAGGCCTCTTAAATGAGCAGTTCTTC
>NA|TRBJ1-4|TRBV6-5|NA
CASSYDGGSHEKLFF
TGTGCCAGCAGTTATGACGGCGGTTCGCATGAAAAACTGTTTTTT
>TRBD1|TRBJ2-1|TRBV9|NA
CASSPDRARDEQFF
TGTGCCAGCAGCCCGGACAGGGCCAGAGATGAGCAGTTCTTC
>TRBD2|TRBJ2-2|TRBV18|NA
CASSPIRAGLDTGELFF
TGTGCCAGCTCACCGATTCGGGCGGGACTAGACACCGGGGAGCTGTTTTTT
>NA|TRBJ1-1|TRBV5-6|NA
CASSLVGTTEAFF
TGTGCCAGCAGCTTGGTGGGCACCACTGAAGCTTTCTTT
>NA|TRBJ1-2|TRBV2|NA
CASSGGSGYTF
TGTGCCAGCAGTGGAGGCAGTGGCTACACCTTC
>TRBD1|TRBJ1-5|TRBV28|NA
CASITGQGRLKPQHF
TGTGCCAGCATTACCGGACAGGGACGTTTAAAGCCCCAGCATTTT
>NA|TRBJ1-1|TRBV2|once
CASGLHTEAFF
TGTGCCAGCGGCCTTCACACTGAAGCTTTCTTT
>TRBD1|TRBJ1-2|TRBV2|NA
CASSRDRGYPESF
TGTGCCAGCAGTCGGGACAGGGGGTACCCAGAGAGCTTC
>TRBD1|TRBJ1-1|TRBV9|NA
CASSAQLGQGMTEAFF
TGTGCCAGCAGCGCCCAGCTCGGACAGGGTATGACTGAAGCTTTCTTT
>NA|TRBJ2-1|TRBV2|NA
CASSETNFNEQFF
TGTGCCAGCAGTGAGACTAACTTCAATGAGCAGTTCTTC
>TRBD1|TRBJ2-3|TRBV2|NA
CASSDWTGGTDTQYF
TGTGCCAGCAGTGACTGGACAGGGGGCACAGATACGCAGTATTTT
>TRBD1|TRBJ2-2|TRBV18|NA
CASSPFGTGSGAGELFF
TGTGCCAGCTCACCGTTCGGGACAGGGAGCGGGGCCGGGGAGCTGTTTTTT
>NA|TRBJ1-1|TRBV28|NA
CASSGASPQQAFF
TGTGCCAGCAGTGGGGCGTCTCCCCAACAAGCTTTCTTT
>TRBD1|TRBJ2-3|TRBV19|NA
CASSIPSGQSTDTQYF
TGTGCCAGTAGTATCCCCTCGGGACAGTCCACAGATACGCAGTATTTT
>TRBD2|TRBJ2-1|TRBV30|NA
CAKSWGGSNEQFF
TGTGCTAAGTCATGGGGGGGGTCCAATGAGCAGTTCTTC
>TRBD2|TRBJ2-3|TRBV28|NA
CASSLRPRGGLTDTQYF
TGTGCCAGCAGTTTACGCCCTCGGGGGGGCTTAACAGATACGCAGTATTTT
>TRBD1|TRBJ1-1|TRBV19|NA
CASSNHRGLGTEAFF
TGTGCCAGTAGTAACCACAGGGGGCTGGGGACTGAAGCTTTCTTT
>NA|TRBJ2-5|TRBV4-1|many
CASSLGGTGLLGTQYF
TGCGCCAGCAGCCTGGGAGGGACAGGTCTTTTAGGGACCCAGTACTTC
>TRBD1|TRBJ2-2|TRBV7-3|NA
CASSLTGDRTGELFF
TGTGCCAGCAGCCTAACAGGGGATCGCACCGGGGAGCTGTTTTTT
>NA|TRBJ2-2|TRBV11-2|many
CASSLRRGREDTGELFF
TGTGCCAGCAGCTTAAGGAGGGGGCGGGAGGACACCGGGGAGCTGTTTTTT
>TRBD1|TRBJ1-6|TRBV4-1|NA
CASRLTGTVSSPLHF
TGCGCCAGCAGACTGACCGGGACAGTTAGTTCACCCCTCCACTTT
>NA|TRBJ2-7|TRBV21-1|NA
CASSKGPGIGLAGVAYEQYF
TGTGCCAGCAGCAAAGGTCCCGGAATCGGGCTAGCGGGGGTTGCTTACGAGCAGTACTTC
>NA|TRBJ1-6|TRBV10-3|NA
CAATRAGDNSPLHF
TGTGCCGCGACGAGGGCCGGGGATAATTCACCCCTCCACTTT
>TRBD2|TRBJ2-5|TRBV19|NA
CASSIGAGGWLETQYF
TGTGCCAGTAGTATTGGTGCGGGGGGCTGGTTGGAGACCCAGTACTTC
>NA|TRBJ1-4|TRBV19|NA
CASSDKFDRANEKLFF
TGTGCCAGTAGTGACAAGTTTGACAGAGCTAATGAAAAACTGTTTTTT
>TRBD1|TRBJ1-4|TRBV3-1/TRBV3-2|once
CASSPAQGVGEKLFF
TGTGCCAGCAGCCCCGCTCAGGGGGTAGGAGAAAAACTGTTTTTT
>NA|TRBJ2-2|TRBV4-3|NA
CASSETSGELFF
TGCGCCAGCAGCGAGACTAGCGGGGAGCTGTTTTTT
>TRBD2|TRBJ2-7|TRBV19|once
CASSRDYPYEQYF
TGTGCCAGTAGTCGGGACTATCCCTACGAGCAGTACTTC
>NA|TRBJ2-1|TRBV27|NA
CASSLGPGGQFF
TGTGCCAGCAGTTTAGGTCCCGGGGGGCAGTTCTTC
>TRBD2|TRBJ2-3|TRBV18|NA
CASSPGRGGPSTDTQYF
TGTGCCAGCTCACCAGGGCGGGGGGGCCCTAGCACAGATACGCAGTATTTT
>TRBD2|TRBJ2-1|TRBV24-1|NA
CATSDLSGGNYNEQFF
TGTGCCACCAGTGACCTGAGCGGGGGGAACTACAATGAGCAGTTCTTC
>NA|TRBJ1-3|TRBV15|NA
CATSSRVTSGNTIYF
TGTGCCACCAGCAGCCGAGTTACCTCTGGAAACACCATATATTTT
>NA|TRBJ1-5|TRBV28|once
CASSLPLRDQPQHF
TGTGCCAGCAGCCTCCCCCTCCGAGATCAGCCCCAGCATTTT
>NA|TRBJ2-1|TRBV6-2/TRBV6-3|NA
CASSYGAGTEQFF
TGTGCCAGCAGTTACGGGGCGGGAACTGAGCAGTTCTTC
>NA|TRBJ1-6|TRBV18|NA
CASSTHGTRRAVNSPLHF
TGTGCCAGCTCAACCCACGGTACGAGGAGGGCTGTTAATTCACCCCTCCACTTT
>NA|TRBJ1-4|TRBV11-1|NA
CASPRSGASEEKLFF
TGTGCCAGTCCTAGGAGTGGGGCCTCGGAGGAAAAACTGTTTTTT
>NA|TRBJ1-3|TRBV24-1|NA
CATSDPRSDSRNTIYF
TGTGCCACCAGTGATCCCAGATCGGACAGCAGAAACACCATATATTTT